The TCR beta chain under discussion was sequenced for a study of T cells in localized non-small cell lung cancer. Study-wide findings and caveats: Increased T cell density in blood showed an association with longer overall survival. Sequencing was limited to one tumor region, leaving the possibility of heterogeneity open. It was uninvolved adjacent lung that showed the highest T cell clonality, exceeding tumor. Median detection of top 100 tumor clones in adjacent lung was about 52 clones.

TCRdb keeps only in-frame clones here, not all; method: immunoSEQ multiplex PCR. The table records under 40,000 clones, 85% to 90% of them present only once. Worth noting for this clone: Its antigen is as yet unknown.

Germline CDR1 reads MNHEY; CDR2 reads SVGAGI. The CDR3 has 13 amino acids. Trimming at V came to 5 bases and at J to 6 bases, leaving 5 bases not matched to a gene. The sequences come from peripheral blood, collected before any cancer treatment. The receptor's source is a male donor aged 60 or over with stage III lung adenocarcinoma. The chain combines TRBV6-5 with TRBJ1-2; 8 positions match TRBD1. The CDR3 DNA reads as TGTGCCAGCAGTCGACCGACAGGGGATGGCTACACCTTC. Protein product: CASSRPTGDGYTF.